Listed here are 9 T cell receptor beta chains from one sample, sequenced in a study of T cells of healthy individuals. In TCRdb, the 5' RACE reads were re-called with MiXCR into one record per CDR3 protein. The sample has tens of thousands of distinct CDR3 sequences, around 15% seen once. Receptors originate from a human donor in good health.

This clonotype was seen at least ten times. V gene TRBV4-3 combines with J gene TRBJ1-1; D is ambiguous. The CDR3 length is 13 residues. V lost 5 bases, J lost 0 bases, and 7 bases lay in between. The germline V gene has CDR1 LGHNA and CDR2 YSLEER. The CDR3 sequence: CASSSALNTEAFF. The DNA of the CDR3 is TGCGCCAGCAGCTCTGCTTTGAACACTGAAGCTTTCTTT.

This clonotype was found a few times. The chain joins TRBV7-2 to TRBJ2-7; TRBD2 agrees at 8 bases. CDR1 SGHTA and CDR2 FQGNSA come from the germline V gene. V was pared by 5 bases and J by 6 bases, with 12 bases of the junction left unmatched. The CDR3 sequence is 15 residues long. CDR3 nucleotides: TGTGCCAGCAGCCTGCCGGGGACTAGAAGCAGCGAGCAGTACTTC. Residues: CASSLPGTRSSEQYF.

The CDR3: CASSSGTGVTYEQYF. DNA for the CDR3: TGCGCCAGCAGCTCCGGGACAGGGGTTACCTACGAGCAGTACTTC. The chain is built from TRBV5-1 and TRBJ2-7, with 10 nucleotides matching TRBD1. Germline V gives CDR1 SGHRS, CDR2 YFSETQ. Trimming took 3 bases from V and 2 from J; bases not matched to a gene: 5. The CDR3 spans 15 residues.

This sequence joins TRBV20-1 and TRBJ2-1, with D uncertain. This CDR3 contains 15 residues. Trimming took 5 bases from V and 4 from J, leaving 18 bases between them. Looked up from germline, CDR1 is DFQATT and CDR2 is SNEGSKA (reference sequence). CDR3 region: CSAGPSAQEYNEQFF. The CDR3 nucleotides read TGCAGTGCTGGCCCCTCGGCTCAGGAGTACAATGAGCAGTTCTTC.

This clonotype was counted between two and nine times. The CDR3: CASSLSQGSRYEQYF. In DNA form, the CDR3 reads TGTGCCAGCAGTTTATCGCAGGGCTCGAGGTACGAGCAGTACTTC. V gene TRBV27 combines with J gene TRBJ2-7, with D possibly TRBD1 on 5 matching bases. Germline lookup yields CDR1 MNHEY and CDR2 SMNVEV (reference sequence). This CDR3 comprises 15 residues. V dropped 0 bases and J dropped 4 bases, with 13 bases sitting between them.

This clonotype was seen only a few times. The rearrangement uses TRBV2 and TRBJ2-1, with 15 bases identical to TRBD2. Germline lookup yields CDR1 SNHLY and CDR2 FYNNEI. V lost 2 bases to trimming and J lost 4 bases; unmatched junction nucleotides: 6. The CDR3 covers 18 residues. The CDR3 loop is CASSEPQGLAGGYNEQFF. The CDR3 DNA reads TGTGCCAGCAGTGAACCCCAGGGACTAGCGGGGGGATACAATGAGCAGTTCTTC.

The CDR3: CASSQGQRHNEQFF. CDR3 sequence (DNA): TGTGCCAGCAGCCAAGGACAGAGACACAATGAGCAGTTCTTC. This rearrangement joins TRBV4-2 to TRBJ2-1; tentatively, D is TRBD1 (5 bases). CDR1 is LGHNA, CDR2 YNFKEQ, per germline. Trimming left V 1 base short and J 5 bases short, with 9 bases between. The CDR3 is made up of 14 amino acids.

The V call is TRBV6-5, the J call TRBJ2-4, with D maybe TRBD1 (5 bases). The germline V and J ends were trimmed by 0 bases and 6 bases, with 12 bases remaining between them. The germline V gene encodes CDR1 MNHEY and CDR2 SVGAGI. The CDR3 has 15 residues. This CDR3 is CASSYSRDSRNIQYF. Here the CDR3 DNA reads TGTGCCAGCAGTTACTCCCGAGACAGTAGAAACATTCAGTACTTC.

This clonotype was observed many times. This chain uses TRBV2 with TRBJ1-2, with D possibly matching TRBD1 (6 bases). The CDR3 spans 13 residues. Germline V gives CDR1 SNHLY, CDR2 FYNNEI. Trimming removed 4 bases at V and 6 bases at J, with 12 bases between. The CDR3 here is CASSGQERNGYTF. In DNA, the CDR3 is TGTGCCAGCAGTGGACAGGAAAGAAATGGCTACACCTTC.